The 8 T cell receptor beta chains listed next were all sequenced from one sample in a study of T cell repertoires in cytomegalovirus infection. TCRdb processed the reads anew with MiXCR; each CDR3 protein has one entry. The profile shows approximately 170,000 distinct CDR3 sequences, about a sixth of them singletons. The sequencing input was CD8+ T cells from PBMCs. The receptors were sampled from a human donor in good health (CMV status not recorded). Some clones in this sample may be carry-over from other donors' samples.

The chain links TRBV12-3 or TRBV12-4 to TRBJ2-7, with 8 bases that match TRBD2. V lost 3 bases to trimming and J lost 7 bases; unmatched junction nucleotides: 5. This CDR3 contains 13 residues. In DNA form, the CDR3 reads TGTGCCAGCAGTTTCAGCGGGGGCGGGGAGCAGTACTTC. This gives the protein CASSFSGGGEQYF.

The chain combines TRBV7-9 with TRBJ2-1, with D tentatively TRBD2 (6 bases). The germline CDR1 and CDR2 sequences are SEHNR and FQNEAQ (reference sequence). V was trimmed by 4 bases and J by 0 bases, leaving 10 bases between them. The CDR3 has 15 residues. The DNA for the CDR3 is TGTGCCAGCAGCTCGACTAGGAACTCCTACAATGAGCAGTTCTTC. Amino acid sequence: CASSSTRNSYNEQFF.

CDR3 amino acids: CASSGLTSANYGYTF. The CDR3 DNA is TGTGCCAGCTCGGGTCTCACGTCGGCTAACTATGGCTACACCTTC. The chain is built from TRBV19 and TRBJ1-2; D call uncertain. V was clipped by 9 bases and J by 0 bases, with 17 bases between them. Germline CDR1 and CDR2: LNHDA and SQIVND (reference sequence). The CDR3 is made up of 15 amino acids.

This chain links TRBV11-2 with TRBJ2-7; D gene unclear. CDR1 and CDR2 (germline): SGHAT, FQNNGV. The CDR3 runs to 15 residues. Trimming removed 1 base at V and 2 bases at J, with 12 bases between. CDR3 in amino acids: CASSLGHRSTYEQYF. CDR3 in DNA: TGTGCCAGCAGCTTAGGACACCGATCGACCTACGAGCAGTACTTC. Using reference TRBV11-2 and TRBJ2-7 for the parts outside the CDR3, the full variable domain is EAGVAQSPRYKIIEKRQSVAFWCNPISGHATLYWYQQILGQGPKLLIQFQNNGVVDDSQLPKDRFSAERLKGVDSTLKIQPAKLEDSAVYLCASSLGHRSTYEQYFGPGTRLTVT.

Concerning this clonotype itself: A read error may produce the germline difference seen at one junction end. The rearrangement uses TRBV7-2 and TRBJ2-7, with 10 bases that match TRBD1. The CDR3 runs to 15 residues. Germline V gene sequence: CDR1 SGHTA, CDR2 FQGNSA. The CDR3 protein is CVSSLFGTGVYEQYF. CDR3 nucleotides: TGTGTCAGCAGCTTGTTCGGGACAGGGGTCTACGAGCAGTACTTC.

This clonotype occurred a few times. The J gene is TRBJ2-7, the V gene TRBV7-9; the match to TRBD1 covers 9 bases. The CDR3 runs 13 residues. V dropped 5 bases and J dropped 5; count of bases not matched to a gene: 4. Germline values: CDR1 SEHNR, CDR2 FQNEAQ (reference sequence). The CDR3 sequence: CASSKQGADEQYF. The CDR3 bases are TGTGCCAGCAGCAAACAGGGGGCGGACGAGCAGTACTTC.

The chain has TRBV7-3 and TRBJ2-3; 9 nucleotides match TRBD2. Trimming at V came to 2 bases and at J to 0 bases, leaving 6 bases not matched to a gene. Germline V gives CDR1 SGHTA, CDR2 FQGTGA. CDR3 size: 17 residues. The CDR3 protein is CASSLYPSGVSTDTQYF. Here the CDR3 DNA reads TGTGCCAGCAGCTTATATCCTAGCGGGGTTAGCACAGATACGCAGTATTTT.

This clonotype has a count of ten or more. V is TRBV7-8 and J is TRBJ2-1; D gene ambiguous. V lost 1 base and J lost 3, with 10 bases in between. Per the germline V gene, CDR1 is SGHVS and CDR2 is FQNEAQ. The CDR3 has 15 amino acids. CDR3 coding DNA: TGTGCCAGCAGCTTAGGCACCTCCAACTACAATGAGCAGTTCTTC. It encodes CASSLGTSNYNEQFF. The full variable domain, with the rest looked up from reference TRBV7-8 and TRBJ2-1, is GAGVSQSPRYKVAKRGQDVALRCDPISGHVSLFWYQQALGQGPEFLTYFQNEAQLDKSGLPSDRFFAERPEGSVSTLKIQRTQQEDSAVYLCASSLGTSNYNEQFFGPGTRLTVL.